This TCR beta chain came from a study of Ad26.COV2.S vaccination and SARS-CoV-2 variants (dated by TCRdb to about 2021). With regard to the full study: Donors in the vaccine arm were drawn from COV1001, a multicentre, randomized, double-blind, placebo-controlled phase I-IIa trial testing Ad26.COV2.S in healthy adults. Trial participants were randomized into five groups of five, in which low-dose or high-dose Ad26.COV2.S was given once or twice, or placebo was given on both occasions. Throughout the experiments and outcome assessment, investigators stayed blinded to trial group allocation. Ad26.COV2.S was given intramuscularly at 5x10^10 or 1x10^11 viral particles, as a single shot or as two shots 56 days apart. TCRbeta repertoire sequencing was used to assess the specificity and breadth of SARS-CoV-2-reactive T cell receptors after Ad26.COV2.S vaccination. A total of about 30 samples were included in the TCR-sequenced set, comprising roughly 19 Ad26.COV2.S vaccine recipients, 5 placebo recipients and 8 SARS-CoV-2 convalescent individuals. Results the study describes overall, beyond this receptor: Ad26.COV2.S recipients had higher spike-specific TCR breadth than placebo recipients (P = 0.0014). The authors noted that the TCR breadth and depth analyses may have underestimated total T cell responses. The study was not powered for comparison of responses between vaccine doses or regimens. Comparable non-spike TCR breadth was observed between vaccine and placebo recipients, consistent with only spike being contained in the vaccine. Substantial breadth of spike-specific CD8+ and CD4+ T cell responses was reported after vaccination.

The treatment or condition label, as the study defines it: 15 to 20 received Ad26.COV2.S at low or high dose, single or two shots; a few received placebo; per-sample allocation not given. For vaccine and placebo recipients, repertoires were sequenced using samples collected on day 63 after the first injection. Cohort 1b enrolled around 24 adults aged 18-55 years at a single site in Boston, USA, between 29 July and 7 August 2020. Ad26.COV2.S was a replication-incompetent adenovirus type 26 vector expressing a prefusion-stabilized SARS-CoV-2 spike protein from the original Wuhan strain. With respect to this clone: It lacks a known antigen. No much larger clone exists at a distance of one base, and base qualities are not known.

The immunoSEQ Assay was used to sequence TCRbeta CDR3 regions. After extraction, genomic DNA underwent amplification by bias-controlled multiplex PCR, followed by high-throughput sequencing. The study's processing was this. To quantify the absolute abundance of every unique TCRbeta CDR3 region, sequences were collapsed and filtered. T cell fraction was estimated by normalization of TCRbeta template counts to usable DNA, with usable DNA being measured through amplification of reference genes present in all nucleated cells. Repertoire TCRs were annotated as SARS-CoV-2-specific when V gene, CDR3 amino acid sequence and J gene were exactly matched to a known reactive TCR set. The reference SARS-CoV-2 TCR set came from MIRA and was filtered for enrichment in COVID-19-positive ImmuneCODE repertoires, removing public or cross-reactive TCRs. Drawing on the MIRA antigens, annotated TCRs were analysed further at the level of specific ORF or position within ORF. Breadth was defined as the number of annotated unique rearrangements divided by the total number of unique productive rearrangements, and depth was defined as the summed frequency of the annotated unique rearrangements. Two-sided Wilcoxon rank-sum tests were used to compare TCR breadth between groups. The immuneACCESS repertoire file appears here via TCRdb, limited to in-frame rearrangements. These files lack a portion of the clones; in checked studies, under half of the deficit traces to unresolved V genes, and the cause of the others is not known. Clone size and the V and J calls come from that table; the DNA yielded D and trimming. The sample includes about 440,000 clones, with 90% observed a single time. More than 3.5% of the sample is taken by the ten largest.

From a lookup of the germline V gene (reference sequence), CDR1 and CDR2 are SGHKS and YYEKEE. The CDR3 contains 15 residues, cysteine and phenylalanine counted. Only the CDR3 DNA is retained, 45 bases long and in frame from the first base. Ends trimmed: V by 5 bases, J by 7 bases; bases unmatched to a gene: 7. The source of this sequence is a person aged 18-65 years who received the Ad26.COV2.S COVID-19 vaccine or a placebo. Sequences were derived from peripheral blood, sampled in a trial of Ad26.COV2.S vaccine versus placebo. This chain joins TRBV5-5 to TRBJ2-1, with 12 junctional bases fitting TRBD2. The CDR3 protein: CASRVIGLAGNEQFF. The DNA sequence is as follows: TGTGCCAGCAGGGTGATAGGACTAGCGGGGAATGAGCAGTTCTTC.